These 23 T cell receptor beta chains were all obtained from the same sample, sequenced in a study of T cell changes during pregnancy in multiple sclerosis. The table came from immunoSEQ multiplex PCR; TCRdb's copy has only in-frame clones and leaves some out. The table shows under 55,000 clones, with 85% to 95% occurring only once. The sequencing here drew on CD4+ T cells from peripheral blood mononuclear cells, taken in the third trimester of pregnancy. The source of these receptors is a female donor with multiple sclerosis, enrolled in a pregnancy study.

The J gene is TRBJ2-3, the V gene TRBV2, with TRBD2 identical over 8 bases. The J segment lost 2 bases and the V segment lost 3 bases, leaving 7 bases of the junction unmatched. The CDR3 covers 16 residues. Germline loops: CDR1 SNHLY, CDR2 FYNNEI. Here the CDR3 reads CASSEEIAGITDTQYF. The DNA for the CDR3 is TGTGCCAGCAGTGAGGAAATAGCGGGGATCACAGATACGCAGTATTTT.

The chain employs TRBV19 and TRBJ2-2, with D possibly being TRBD2 (7 bases). Between the trimmed V and J ends, which lost 3 bases and 8 bases, there was a span of 16 bases. CDR1 LNHDA and CDR2 SQIVND come from the germline V gene (reference sequence). The CDR3 is 15 residues long. Here the CDR3 reads CASSMRGGLLGELFF. The CDR3 DNA reads as TGTGCCAGTAGTATGAGGGGGGGTCTACTGGGGGAGCTGTTTTTT.

CDR3 region: CASSHYWIGGYQPQHF. The CDR3 nucleotides read TGTGCCAGCAGTCATTACTGGATCGGAGGGTATCAGCCCCAGCATTTT. The chain carries TRBV28 and TRBJ1-5, with no clear D. V lost 5 bases and J lost 5, with 19 bases in between. The CDR3 length is 16 residues. The germline CDR1 and CDR2 sequences are MDHEN and SYDVKM.

V is TRBV7-8 and J is TRBJ1-1; D possibly corresponds to TRBD1 (6 bases). CDR1 and CDR2 (germline): SGHVS, FQNEAQ. The CDR3 contains 14 residues. Trimming pared 5 bases from V and 12 bases from J, leaving 22 bases between. For the CDR3, the DNA is TGTGCCAGCAGCGCGGCAGGGGCCGCCGAGAAATCTTTCTTT. This sequence encodes CASSAAGAAEKSFF. Using reference TRBV7-8 and TRBJ1-1 for the parts outside the CDR3, the full variable domain is GAGVSQSPRYKVAKRGQDVALRCDPISGHVSLFWYQQALGQGPEFLTYFQNEAQLDKSGLPSDRFFAERPEGSVSTLKIQRTQQEDSAVYLCASSAAGAAEKSFFGQGTRLTVV.

The CDR3 spells CASSPTGTGKYYGYTF. The CDR3 bases are TGTGCCAGCAGCCCAACCGGGACAGGGAAATACTATGGCTACACCTTC. The V call is TRBV14, the J call TRBJ1-2; the match to TRBD1 covers 9 bases. V lost 4 bases to trimming and J lost 3 bases; unmatched junction nucleotides: 9. This CDR3 has 16 amino acids. Germline V gene sequence: CDR1 SGHDN, CDR2 FVKESK.

This clone was detected once. V and J are TRBV19 and TRBJ1-1; D remains unclear. The germline gives CDR1 LNHDA, CDR2 SQIVND (reference sequence). V was shortened by 7 bases and J by 0 bases, with 15 bases between the two germline ends. The CDR3 is 15 amino acids. CDR3 in amino acids: CASTLISPMNTEAFF. The DNA for the CDR3 is TGTGCCAGTACCCTTATATCCCCTATGAACACTGAAGCTTTCTTT.

The chain links TRBV27 to TRBJ2-3; 16 bases line up with TRBD2. The germline CDR1 and CDR2 sequences are MNHEY and SMNVEV (reference sequence). The CDR3 loop spans 19 amino acids. V dropped 5 bases and J dropped 0; count of bases not matched to a gene: 8. CDR3 in DNA: TGTGCCAGCAGTATCCTGGGACTAGCGGGGGGGTCTAGCACAGATACGCAGTATTTT. As protein: CASSILGLAGGSSTDTQYF.

This clone was counted a single time. The chain has TRBV6-6 and TRBJ1-5; TRBD1 matches at 7 bases. The length of the CDR3 is 16 residues. Germline V lookup: CDR1 MNHNY, CDR2 SVGAGI (reference sequence). V was clipped by 0 bases and J by 0 bases; unmatched bases: 2. The CDR3 here is CASSYSTGISNQPQHF. The DNA for the CDR3 is TGTGCCAGCAGTTACTCGACAGGGATTAGCAATCAGCCCCAGCATTTT.

The chain is built from TRBV2 and TRBJ1-6, with TRBD1 matching 7 bases. Germline V gene sequence: CDR1 SNHLY, CDR2 FYNNEI. The V and J ends lost 7 bases and 4 bases, in that order; junction bases with no gene match: 7. This CDR3 comprises 15 residues. CDR3 amino acids: CASTAGTDYNSPLHF. For the CDR3, the DNA is TGTGCCAGCACGGCTGGGACAGATTATAATTCACCCCTCCACTTT.

The chain carries TRBV7-8 and TRBJ1-5; D is ambiguous. Trimming pared 1 base from V and 5 bases from J, leaving 6 bases between. The length of the CDR3 is 13 residues. Germline CDR1 SGHVS, CDR2 FQNEAQ. CDR3 in DNA: TGTGCCAGCAGCTTAGTTCCGGATCAGCCCCAGCATTTT. As protein: CASSLVPDQPQHF.

This chain joins TRBV4-2 and TRBJ2-5, with 9 positions matching TRBD2. The junction had 6 bases not matched to a gene; V was cut back by 0 bases and J by 4 bases. The CDR3 sequence is 16 residues long. The V gene's germline CDR1 is LGHNA and CDR2 YNFKEQ. CDR3 protein: CASSQDSSGVGETQYF. The CDR3 DNA sequence: TGTGCCAGCAGCCAAGATTCTAGCGGGGTGGGAGAGACCCAGTACTTC.

This sequence joins TRBV5-5 and TRBJ1-1; no firm D call. The CDR3 has 15 residues. The ends were cut back, 0 bases at V and 1 base at J, with 10 bases in the middle. The germline CDR1 and CDR2 sequences are SGHKS and YYEKEE (reference sequence). The CDR3 DNA reads as TGTGCCAGCAGCTTGGGACTTATAGGGAACACTGAAGCTTTCTTT. Translated: CASSLGLIGNTEAFF. The full variable domain, in which reference TRBV5-5 and TRBJ1-1 provide the parts outside the CDR3, is DAGVTQSPTHLIKTRGQQVTLRCSPISGHKSVSWYQQVLGQGPQFIFQYYEKEERGRGNFPDRFSARQFPNYSSELNVNALLLGDSALYLCASSLGLIGNTEAFFGQGTRLTVV.

The chain has TRBV6-5 and TRBJ2-3, with TRBD1 identical over 7 bases. Germline V CDR1 and CDR2: MNHEY, SVGAGI. V lost 2 bases and J lost 2; bases outside the gene matches: 4. The CDR3 has 15 residues. CDR3: CASSYKGAPTDTQYF. As DNA, the CDR3 is TGTGCCAGCAGTTACAAGGGGGCCCCCACAGATACGCAGTATTTT.

This chain uses TRBV2 with TRBJ2-5, with TRBD1 matching over 7 bases. Germline CDR1 reads SNHLY; CDR2 reads FYNNEI. J gave up 5 bases and V 5 bases, and 5 bases lay outside the gene matches. The CDR3 has 13 residues. The CDR3 nucleotides are TGTGCCAGCAGTCGTGACAGGGTGGAGACCCAGTACTTC. This encodes CASSRDRVETQYF.

This sequence joins TRBV18 and TRBJ2-5; 8 nucleotides agree with TRBD1. This CDR3 region has 13 residues. With V trimmed by 3 bases and J by 4 bases, 1 base remained unmatched. CDR1 is KGHSH and CDR2 is LQKENI in the germline V gene. The CDR3 reads CASSPGQGETQYF. CDR3 DNA: TGTGCCAGCTCACCCGGACAGGGAGAGACCCAGTACTTC. Filled out from reference TRBV18 and TRBJ2-5, the complete variable domain reads NAGVMQNPRHLVRRRGQEARLRCSPMKGHSHVYWYRQLPEEGLKFMVYLQKENIIDESGMPKERFSAEFPKEGPSILRIQQVVRGDSAAYFCASSPGQGETQYFGPGTRLLVL.

Note on this clone: One base away lies a much larger clone, so this may be a sequencing read error. At the DNA level, this CDR3 is encoded by other sequences in the same sample as well. The CDR3 nucleotides are TGCGCCAGCAGCGTAGGGACAGGGGGCACCGGGGAGCTGTTTTTT. It specifies CASSVGTGGTGELFF. The chain combines TRBV9 with TRBJ2-2, with TRBD1 identical over 11 bases. The germline gives CDR1 SGDLS, CDR2 YYNGEE. The CDR3 extends over 15 amino acids. The variable domain in full, completed from reference TRBV9 and TRBJ2-2, reads DSGVTQTPKHLITATGQRVTLRCSPRSGDLSVYWYQQSLDQGLQFLIQYYNGEERAKGNILERFSAQQFPDLHSELNLSSLELGDSALYFCASSVGTGGTGELFFGEGSRLTVL.

The chain couples TRBV4-3 to TRBJ1-4; TRBD1 aligns across 10 bases. Germline trimming cut 1 base from V and 8 bases from J; bases unmatched to any gene: 10. The germline V gene encodes CDR1 LGHNA and CDR2 YSLEER. CDR3 length: 17 residues. In nucleotides, the CDR3 is TGCGCCAGCAGCCAAGTGGGACAGGGGAGCGGTCGAGAAAAACTGTTTTTT. Translating gives CASSQVGQGSGREKLFF.

The V and J genes are TRBV6-5 and TRBJ1-5, with no clear D. There are 13 residues in the CDR3. Germline V gene data show CDR1 as MNHEY and CDR2 as SVGAGI. Deletions cut 2 bases from V and 4 bases from J, with 6 bases between. CDR3 region: CASSYARNQPQHF. CDR3 coding DNA: TGTGCCAGCAGTTACGCGAGAAATCAGCCCCAGCATTTT.

The chain employs TRBV5-1 and TRBJ1-6, with 12 bases identical to TRBD1. From germline, CDR1 is SGHRS and CDR2 YFSETQ. There are 16 residues in the CDR3. The J segment lost 7 bases and the V segment lost 4 bases, leaving 6 bases of the junction unmatched. CDR3 protein: CASSPGTGGWNSPLHF. The CDR3 bases are TGCGCCAGCAGCCCTGGGACAGGGGGCTGGAATTCACCCCTCCACTTT.

This chain uses TRBV4-2 with TRBJ2-7; tentatively, D is TRBD1 (5 bases). Germline V gives CDR1 LGHNA, CDR2 YNFKEQ. There are 14 residues in the CDR3. V was pared by 4 bases and J by 0 bases, with 10 bases between. CDR3 region: CASSPTESSYEQYF. In DNA, the CDR3 is TGTGCCAGCAGCCCGACAGAGAGCTCCTACGAGCAGTACTTC.

This clone was counted a single time. The chain uses TRBV29-1 and TRBJ1-1; TRBD1 matches 7 bases. V lost 8 bases to trimming and J lost 2 bases; unmatched junction nucleotides: 5. Germline V gives CDR1 SQVTM, CDR2 ANQGSEA. This CDR3 spans 12 amino acids. CDR3 coding DNA: TGCAGCTCGGGACAGCTTAACACTGAAGCTTTCTTT. Its translation is CSSGQLNTEAFF.

The chain couples TRBV7-9 to TRBJ2-7; 7 bases map to TRBD1. Per the germline V gene, CDR1 is SEHNR and CDR2 is FQNEAQ (reference sequence). After removal of 5 bases from V and 7 bases from J, the junction contained 8 bases not matched to a gene. The CDR3 covers 13 residues. CDR3 region: CASSETGLWEQYF. Here the CDR3 DNA reads TGTGCCAGCAGCGAGACAGGGCTTTGGGAGCAGTACTTC.

This clone is a singleton in its sample. The CDR3 sequence: CAWSAGAGFYEQYF. The CDR3, as DNA: TGTGCCTGGAGTGCCGGGGCGGGGTTCTACGAGCAGTACTTC. The V and J genes are TRBV30 and TRBJ2-5; D perhaps matches TRBD2 (6 bases). The end of the DNA fits TRBJ2-7 better, so the J call may be wrong. Germline CDR1 GTSNPN, CDR2 SVGIG (reference sequence). CDR3 length: 14 residues.